The clone carrying this T cell receptor (beta chain) was found a few times. Its antigen is unknown. Primers used in a second PCR of about 7 to 12 cycles were a sample-barcoded 5' primer and a J-beta primer mix. Each TCR beta cDNA got a 12-nucleotide random molecular identifier. TCRdb passed the 5' RACE reads through MiXCR, listing each CDR3 protein once. Found here are about 1.8 million distinct CDR3 sequences, roughly 50% of them singletons; the top ten hold over 2%. This CDR3 region has 15 residues. Per germline, CDR1 SEHNR and CDR2 FQNEAQ (reference sequence). The trim removed 3 bases at V and 2 bases at J, leaving 6 bases unmatched. The data derive from a study of blood T cells in healthy people across ages. Whole-study results and caveats: Unsorted PBMCs blocked a conclusive comparison of naive and antigen-experienced cells. Getting older went along with TCR beta diversity per million T cells dropping roughly linearly.

Isolation recovered at least 7 million PBMCs from every sample. This rearrangement joins TRBV7-9 to TRBJ2-5; 7 nucleotides line up with TRBD1. Source material: blood. This receptor was taken from a woman aged 40 to 50 in good health. CDR3 in amino acids: CASSFGDSRQETQYF. As DNA, the CDR3 is TGTGCCAGCAGCTTCGGGGACAGCAGACAAGAGACCCAGTACTTC.